Below, 14 T cell receptor beta chains from the same sample are listed, as sequenced in a study of molecular identifiers for immune sequencing clone quantification. One entry per CDR3 protein results from TCRdb running MiXCR on the PCR reads. Among 37,000 or so distinct CDR3 sequences listed, 24% were seen once. The sample was naive CD8+ T cells from blood, with Jurkat cell RNA spiked in. The subset was: FACS-sorted CD8+CD4-CCR7+CD45RA+ naive T cells. The source of these receptors is a human donor in good health. Some libraries in this study had Jurkat cell RNA spiked in.

This clonotype was seen many times. The chain employs TRBV21-1 and TRBJ1-5; the D call TRBD1 from the table was never checked on the DNA. TRBV21-1 is assigned pseudogene status. The CDR3 has 17 amino acids. CDR3 sequence: CASRSGTGGYRDQPQHF. CDR3 DNA sequence: TGTGCCAGCAGGTCCGGGACAGGGGGCTATAGAGATCAGCCCCAGCATTTT.

This clonotype was counted many times. The gene calls are TRBV5-5 and TRBJ2-3; 7 bases are a match to TRBD1. Germline V gives CDR1 SGHKS, CDR2 YYEKEE (reference sequence). This CDR3 comprises 15 residues. Trimming removed 1 base from V and 2 bases from J; junction bases left unmatched: 4. CDR3 sequence (DNA): TGTGCCAGCAGCTTGACGGGACAGATCACAGATACGCAGTATTTT. Amino acids: CASSLTGQITDTQYF.

This clonotype was counted at least ten times. The rearrangement uses TRBV12-3 or TRBV12-4 and TRBJ2-3; TRBD1 matches at 12 bases. V lost 6 bases and J lost 4; bases outside the gene matches: 5. The CDR3 runs to 15 residues. CDR3 protein: CASRSGTGGPDTQYF. The CDR3 DNA follows: TGTGCCAGCAGATCCGGGACAGGGGGCCCAGATACGCAGTATTTT.

J is TRBJ2-7 and V is TRBV19; 12 positions agree with TRBD2. The ends lost 6 bases at V and 4 bases at J; junction bases unmatched: 7. CDR1 LNHDA and CDR2 SQIVND come from the germline V gene (reference sequence). The length of the CDR3 is 15 residues. The CDR3 sequence: CASRVPGTSGYEQYF. The DNA of the CDR3 is TGTGCCAGTAGGGTGCCCGGGACTAGCGGGTACGAGCAGTACTTC.

Ten or more counts support this clonotype. The chain's CDR3 is CASSSGLAEQYF. The CDR3, as DNA: TGTGCCAGCAGCTCGGGACTAGCGGAGCAGTACTTC. The rearrangement uses TRBV5-4 and TRBJ2-7; 10 positions agree with TRBD2. CDR1 and CDR2 from the germline V gene are SGHNT and YYREEE (reference sequence). The CDR3 consists of 12 residues. J was trimmed by 7 bases and V by 3 bases; bases with no gene match: 1.

This clonotype was recorded many times. The chain carries TRBV4-3 and TRBJ2-3; 9 bases agree with TRBD2. After removal of 5 bases from V and 0 bases from J, the junction contained 3 bases not matched to a gene. Germline V lookup: CDR1 LGHNA, CDR2 YSLEER. This CDR3 contains 15 residues. As DNA, the CDR3 is TGCGCCAGCAGCACAAGCGGGGGGAGCACAGATACGCAGTATTTT. Translation gives CASSTSGGSTDTQYF.

This clonotype is termed medium-sized. The chain is built from TRBV5-4 and TRBJ2-4; 9 bases agree with TRBD2. Trimming removed 4 bases from V and 2 bases from J; junction bases left unmatched: 7. The CDR3 length is 16 residues. The germline CDR1 and CDR2 sequences are SGHNT and YYREEE (reference sequence). The CDR3 bases are TGTGCCAGCAGCCGTAGCGGGAGTCTGCCCAAAAACATTCAGTACTTC. This gives the protein CASSRSGSLPKNIQYF.

For this clonotype: The junction departs from the called germline gene at one end, perhaps through a read error. The chain combines TRBV2 with TRBJ2-4; TRBD1 is a possible D gene (5 bases). Germline V lookup: CDR1 SNHLY, CDR2 FYNNEI. This CDR3 contains 18 residues. For the CDR3, the DNA is TGTGCCAGCAGTGAACCGCGCCCCCAGCAGGGCTTGAAAGACGTTCGGTGCTTC. Translation: CASSEPRPQQGLKDVRCF.

In its sample, this clonotype was seen many times. V gene TRBV7-8 combines with J gene TRBJ1-5; 8 nucleotides agree with TRBD1. Germline V gene sequence: CDR1 SGHVS, CDR2 FQNEAQ. The V gene end was trimmed by 4 bases and the J gene end by 4 bases; junction bases not matched to a gene: 18. The CDR3 contains 19 residues. The CDR3 region is CASSSVGPGTGVKNQPQHF. The CDR3 bases are TGTGCCAGCAGCTCAGTAGGCCCCGGGACAGGAGTGAAAAATCAGCCCCAGCATTTT.

As for this clonotype: Possible read error: a much larger clone is one base away. The chain is built from TRBV7-8 and TRBJ1-5; 9 bases map to TRBD1. The ends lost 5 bases at V and 6 bases at J; junction bases unmatched: 11. CDR1 is SGHVS, CDR2 FQNEAQ, per germline. This CDR3 region has 16 residues. CDR3 bases: TGTGCCAGCAGCCAAACAGGGGGCAGGTTGGGTCAGCCCCAGCATTTT. As protein: CASSQTGGRLGQPQHF.

As for this clonotype: This sequence may be a read error, since a much larger clone differs from it by one base. This sequence joins TRBV5-6 and TRBJ2-3, with D unresolved. Germline CDR1 SGHDT, CDR2 YYEEEE. Between the trimmed V and J ends, which lost 4 bases and 2 bases, there was a span of 11 bases. The CDR3 has 14 amino acids. The CDR3 is CASSDPGPTDTQYF. CDR3 nucleotides: TGTGCCAGCAGCGACCCGGGCCCCACAGATACGCAGTATTTT.

This clonotype has ten or more counts. This chain uses TRBV3-2 with TRBJ2-7; the D segment call TRBD1 is taken from the table without a DNA check. TRBV3-2 is listed as a pseudogene. CDR3 length: 17 amino acids. In nucleotides, the CDR3 is TGTGCCAGCAGCCAAGGCCCACGGGACAGAAGCTCCTACGAGCAGTACTTC. Encoded protein: CASSQGPRDRSSYEQYF.

To note about this clonotype: A much larger clone differs by one base, so this may be a read error. The V call is TRBV5-3, the J call TRBJ2-5, with 7 bases aligning to TRBD2. TRBV5-3 counts as an open reading frame of uncertain function. With 8 bases clipped from V and 6 bases from J, the junction kept 10 bases outside the gene matches. The CDR3 totals 13 residues. The CDR3 nucleotides read TGTGCCAGCAGCGGGGATAGGGGTAAGACCCAGTACTTC. Translating it yields CASSGDRGKTQYF.

This clonotype occurred many times. The CDR3 region is CASKTPSGELFF. CDR3 sequence (DNA): TGTGCCAGCAAGACCCCCTCCGGGGAGCTGTTTTTT. The chain employs TRBV2 and TRBJ2-2; no clear D gene. Trimming stripped 7 bases from V and 6 bases from J, with 9 bases between. Germline V gene data show CDR1 as SNHLY and CDR2 as FYNNEI. This CDR3 has 12 amino acids.